Described below is a single T cell receptor (beta chain) sequence and its context. Some clones are missing from TCRdb's copy, which holds only in-frame ones; the method was immunoSEQ multiplex PCR. Of 150,000 to 180,000 clones detected, approximately 86% appear once; the ten largest clones hold 20% to 25%. The CDR3 runs 14 residues. Germline-derived CDR1 and CDR2 are MGHRA and YSYEKL. V was clipped by 0 bases and J by 0 bases, with 6 bases between them. This sample is part of a study of cytomegalovirus exposure and HLA in healthy donors. The sample taken for sequencing was PBMCs. V usage is TRBV4-1 and J usage is TRBJ2-7, with D unclear. The clonotype was recovered from a young man in good health and CMV-seropositive. CDR3 region: CASSQDRLSYEQYF. The CDR3 coding sequence is TGCGCCAGCAGCCAAGATAGACTCTCCTACGAGCAGTACTTC.